Below, 20 T cell receptor beta chains from the same sample are listed, as sequenced in a study of shared clonotypes between healthy human individuals. Naive CD8 cells, CD45RO-negative and positively selected for CCR7, excluded terminally differentiated effector memory CD45RA+ cells. The data were produced by immunoSEQ multiplex PCR, yet TCRdb's version contains in-frame clones alone and is incomplete. The sample carries about 2 million clones, around 96% recorded once. Sequenced: naive CD8+ T cells sorted from blood. The receptors come from a man aged 18 to 30 in good health.

This chain joins TRBV27 and TRBJ1-2; unclear D gene. The V end was cut by 4 bases, the J end by 7 bases, with 19 bases between. This CDR3 contains 15 residues. The V gene's germline CDR1 is MNHEY and CDR2 SMNVEV (reference sequence). The CDR3 is CASSSRGDPLSGYTF. As DNA, the CDR3 is TGTGCCAGCAGTTCCCGGGGAGACCCGTTAAGTGGCTACACCTTC.

Points on this clone: The same CDR3 can be traced to other DNA sequences in this sample. The CDR3 coding sequence is TGTGCCAGCAGCGTAGCGACAGGGGGGTACGAGCAGTACTTC. Translating it yields CASSVATGGYEQYF. The J gene is TRBJ2-7, the V gene TRBV9; TRBD1 aligns across 9 bases. The trim removed 0 bases at V and 4 bases at J, leaving 2 bases unmatched. Germline-derived CDR1 and CDR2 are SGDLS and YYNGEE. The CDR3 loop spans 14 amino acids.

The chain recombines TRBV4-2 with TRBJ1-2; D not resolved. This CDR3 comprises 15 residues. Germline CDR1 LGHNA, CDR2 YNFKEQ. V was pared by 4 bases and J by 4 bases, with 16 bases between. The CDR3 DNA is TGTGCCAGCAGCCCGCCAGATCCGTGGGGCTATGGCTACACCTTC. This encodes CASSPPDPWGYGYTF.

This clone has only one observation. This chain uses TRBV6-5 with TRBJ1-2; maybe TRBD1 (6 bases). Looked up from germline, CDR1 is MNHEY and CDR2 is SVGAGI. With 6 bases removed from V and 4 bases from J, the gap between germline ends came to 18 bases. CDR3 length: 15 amino acids. This chain's CDR3 is CASRSLDSAFYGYTF. In nucleotides, the CDR3 is TGTGCCAGCAGGTCCCTGGACAGTGCATTCTATGGCTACACCTTC.

The chain combines TRBV6-6 with TRBJ2-1; perhaps TRBD2 as D (5 bases). The CDR3 spans 14 residues. Trimming cost V 0 bases and J 5 bases, with 8 bases left between them. Germline V gene lookup returns CDR1 MNHNY and CDR2 SVGAGI (reference sequence). DNA of the CDR3: TGTGCCAGCAGTTACTCCGAGGGTAACAATGAGCAGTTCTTC. Protein sequence: CASSYSEGNNEQFF.

V gene TRBV6-1 combines with J gene TRBJ1-6, with D possibly TRBD1 on 6 matching bases. Germline V CDR1 and CDR2: MNHNS, SASEGT. The V gene lost 3 bases and the J gene lost 10 bases, with 16 bases spanning the gap. The CDR3 consists of 15 residues. The CDR3 nucleotides read TGTGCCAGCAGTGACGGACAGAACAAATACTCACCCCTCCACTTT. It codes for CASSDGQNKYSPLHF.

The CDR3 nucleotides are TGCGCCAGCAGCCAAGTCGGCAGATTGAACACTGAAGCTTTCTTT. Amino acid sequence: CASSQVGRLNTEAFF. The rearrangement uses TRBV4-1 and TRBJ1-1; no clear D. The CDR3 totals 15 residues. In germline, CDR1 is MGHRA, CDR2 YSYEKL. The V and J ends lost 1 base and 0 bases respectively, with 9 bases between them.

The V and J genes are TRBV13 and TRBJ2-7, with TRBD2 identical over 12 bases. J lost 4 bases, V lost 5 bases, and 3 bases had no gene match. The CDR3 length is 14 residues. CDR1 and CDR2 (germline): PRHDT, FYEKMQ (reference sequence). This chain's CDR3 is CASSLGLAGYEQYF. The CDR3, as DNA: TGTGCCAGCAGCCTCGGACTAGCGGGATACGAGCAGTACTTC.

On this clone: This specimen includes other DNA sequences encoding the same CDR3. The chain carries TRBV5-1 and TRBJ2-7; a possible D gene is TRBD2 (5 bases). The CDR3 extends over 14 amino acids. Trimming removed 0 bases at V and 2 bases at J, with 9 bases between. The germline gives CDR1 SGHRS, CDR2 YFSETQ. Here the CDR3 DNA reads TGCGCCAGCAGCTTGGTCCCCGGGACCTACGAGCAGTACTTC. Amino acids: CASSLVPGTYEQYF.

This chain connects TRBV13 to TRBJ1-6; D is perhaps TRBD1 (5 bases). Trimming took off 9 bases at V and 5 bases at J, with 11 bases between the two ends. Germline V gives CDR1 PRHDT, CDR2 FYEKMQ (reference sequence). This CDR3 comprises 13 residues. CDR3 nucleotide sequence: TGTGCCAGTAAGGGGTCCGATAATTCACCCCTCCACTTT. Its protein product is CASKGSDNSPLHF.

The chain has TRBV19 and TRBJ1-1, with D maybe TRBD1 (6 bases). Trimming took off 7 bases at V and 4 bases at J, with 16 bases between the two ends. The CDR3 has 14 amino acids. From germline, CDR1 is LNHDA and CDR2 SQIVND (reference sequence). CDR3 nucleotide sequence: TGTGCCAGTACAGGGGTTGCCCGGGGCACTGAAGCTTTCTTT. This sequence encodes CASTGVARGTEAFF.

The CDR3 region is CASTSLPDGYTF. DNA for the CDR3: TGTGCCAGCACCTCGCTCCCCGACGGCTACACCTTC. The V and J genes are TRBV6-6 and TRBJ1-2; D not resolved. The V gene's germline CDR1 is MNHNY and CDR2 SVGAGI (reference sequence). The CDR3 sequence is 12 residues long. Trimming cost V 7 bases and J 8 bases, with 14 bases left between them.

V is TRBV5-4 and J is TRBJ2-7, with unresolved D. Germline V gene sequence: CDR1 SGHNT, CDR2 YYREEE (reference sequence). The CDR3 is 14 amino acids. The V end was cut by 1 base, the J end by 0 bases, with 8 bases between. The CDR3 sequence: CASSLFGSSYEQYF. The DNA for the CDR3 is TGTGCCAGCAGCTTGTTCGGTAGCTCCTACGAGCAGTACTTC.

This clone was detected once. V gene TRBV4-3 combines with J gene TRBJ2-7, with TRBD1 as a possible D gene (6 bases). Germline CDR1 reads LGHNA; CDR2 reads YSLEER. CDR3 length equals 16 residues. V was cut by 1 base and J by 2 bases, with 15 bases left in between. CDR3 coding DNA: TGCGCCAGCAGCCAAGGGACAGAGCTTCCTGCCTACGAGCAGTACTTC. Its protein product is CASSQGTELPAYEQYF.

V usage is TRBV9 and J usage is TRBJ2-1, with 7 positions matching TRBD2. The germline gives CDR1 SGDLS, CDR2 YYNGEE. With 2 bases clipped from V and 3 bases from J, the junction kept 8 bases outside the gene matches. The CDR3 has 16 residues. The CDR3 DNA reads TGTGCCAGCAGCGTGGCGGGAGTAATGTACTACAATGAGCAGTTCTTC. Protein sequence: CASSVAGVMYYNEQFF. Variable domain in full (rest from reference TRBV9 and TRBJ2-1): DSGVTQTPKHLITATGQRVTLRCSPRSGDLSVYWYQQSLDQGLQFLIQYYNGEERAKGNILERFSAQQFPDLHSELNLSSLELGDSALYFCASSVAGVMYYNEQFFGPGTRLTVL.

The V and J genes are TRBV4-3 and TRBJ2-1, with 13 bases that match TRBD2. The CDR3 length is 16 residues. V trimming: 0 bases; J trimming: 14 bases; junction bases outside the gene matches: 10. From germline, CDR1 is LGHNA and CDR2 YSLEER. The CDR3 DNA is TGCGCCAGCAGCCAAGATAAGGGACTAGCGGGATTCAGAAAGTTCTTC. It translates to CASSQDKGLAGFRKFF.

CDR3 loop: CASSGLAGGAYEQYF. CDR3 DNA sequence: TGTGCCAGCAGCGGGCTAGCGGGCGGGGCCTACGAGCAGTACTTC. The chain carries TRBV7-9 and TRBJ2-7; 8 bases line up with TRBD2. The CDR3 totals 15 residues. Per the germline V gene, CDR1 is SEHNR and CDR2 is FQNEAQ (reference sequence). V lost 5 bases, J lost 2 bases, and 8 bases stayed unmatched.

The count of this clone is one. The chain links TRBV5-4 to TRBJ2-7; weak D call: TRBD2 (6 bases). Trimming shortened V by 4 bases and J by 3 bases, and 17 bases separated the two germline ends. The CDR3 contains 15 residues. Looked up from germline, CDR1 is SGHNT and CDR2 is YYREEE (reference sequence). The CDR3 bases are TGTGCCAGCAGCCCCGGGGTGTCGGGGGACTACGAGCAGTACTTC. The encoded protein is CASSPGVSGDYEQYF.

This clone is a singleton in its sample. The chain employs TRBV11-2 and TRBJ1-3; no reliable D call. The CDR3 contains 16 residues. Germline V gene data show CDR1 as SGHAT and CDR2 as FQNNGV. V dropped 0 bases and J dropped 3 bases, with 12 bases sitting between them. DNA of the CDR3: TGTGCCAGCAGCTTAGACGGCTTGGTGGATGGAAACACCATATATTTT. The encoded protein is CASSLDGLVDGNTIYF. Combining the CDR3 with reference TRBV11-2 and TRBJ1-3 gives the whole variable domain EAGVAQSPRYKIIEKRQSVAFWCNPISGHATLYWYQQILGQGPKLLIQFQNNGVVDDSQLPKDRFSAERLKGVDSTLKIQPAKLEDSAVYLCASSLDGLVDGNTIYFGEGSWLTVV.

The CDR3, as DNA: TGTGCCAGCTATCAGGGGGAAAACACCGGGGAGCTGTTTTTT. It yields the protein CASYQGENTGELFF. This chain joins TRBV5-4 and TRBJ2-2; TRBD1 agrees at 7 bases. Germline loops: CDR1 SGHNT, CDR2 YYREEE (reference sequence). J was trimmed by 2 bases and V by 7 bases; bases with no gene match: 5. This CDR3 has 14 amino acids.